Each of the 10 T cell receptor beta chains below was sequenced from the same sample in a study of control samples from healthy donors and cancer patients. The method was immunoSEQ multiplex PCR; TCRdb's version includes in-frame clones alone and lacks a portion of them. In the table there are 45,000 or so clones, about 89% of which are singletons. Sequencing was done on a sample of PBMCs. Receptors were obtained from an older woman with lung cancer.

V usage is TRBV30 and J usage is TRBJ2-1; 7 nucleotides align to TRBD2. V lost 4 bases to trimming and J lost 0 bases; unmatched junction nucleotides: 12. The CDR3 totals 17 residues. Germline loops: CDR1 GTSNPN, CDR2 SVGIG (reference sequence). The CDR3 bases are TGTGCCTGGAATGCTCCTGTGGGCGGGAGCTCCTACAATGAGCAGTTCTTC. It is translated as CAWNAPVGGSSYNEQFF.

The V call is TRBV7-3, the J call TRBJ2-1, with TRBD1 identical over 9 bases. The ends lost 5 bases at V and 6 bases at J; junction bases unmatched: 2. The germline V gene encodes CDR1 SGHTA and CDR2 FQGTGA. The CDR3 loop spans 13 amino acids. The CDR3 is CASSPTGGNEQFF. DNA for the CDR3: TGTGCCAGCAGCCCGACAGGGGGCAATGAGCAGTTCTTC.

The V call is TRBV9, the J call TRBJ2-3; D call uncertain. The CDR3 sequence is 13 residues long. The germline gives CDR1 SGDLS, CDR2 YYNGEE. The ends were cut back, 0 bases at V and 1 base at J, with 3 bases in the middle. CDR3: CASSVEGTDTQYF. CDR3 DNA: TGTGCCAGCAGCGTAGAGGGCACAGATACGCAGTATTTT.

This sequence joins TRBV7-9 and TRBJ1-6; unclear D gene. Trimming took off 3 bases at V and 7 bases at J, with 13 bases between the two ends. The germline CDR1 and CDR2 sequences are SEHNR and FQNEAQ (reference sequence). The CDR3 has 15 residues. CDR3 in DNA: TGTGCCAGCAGCTTTGTACTGGGAGGGAATTCACCCCTCCACTTT. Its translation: CASSFVLGGNSPLHF.

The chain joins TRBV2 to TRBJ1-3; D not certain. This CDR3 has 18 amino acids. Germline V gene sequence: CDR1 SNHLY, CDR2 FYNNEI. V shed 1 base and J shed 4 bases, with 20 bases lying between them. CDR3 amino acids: CASSEEVPGLGYGNTIYF. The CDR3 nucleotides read TGTGCCAGCAGTGAAGAGGTTCCGGGGTTAGGGTACGGAAACACCATATATTTT.

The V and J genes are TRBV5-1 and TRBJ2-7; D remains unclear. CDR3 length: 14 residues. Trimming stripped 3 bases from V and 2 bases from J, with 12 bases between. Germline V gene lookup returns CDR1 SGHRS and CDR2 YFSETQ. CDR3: CASSYDPLTYEQYF. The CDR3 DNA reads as TGCGCCAGCAGCTACGACCCTCTAACCTACGAGCAGTACTTC.

CDR3 protein: CAWRGQGGEQYF. The CDR3, as DNA: TGTGCCTGGAGAGGACAGGGAGGCGAGCAGTACTTC. The rearrangement joins TRBV30 to TRBJ2-7; 8 positions match TRBD1. Germline CDR1 GTSNPN, CDR2 SVGIG (reference sequence). CDR3 length equals 12 residues. J gave up 6 bases and V 3 bases, and 4 bases lay outside the gene matches.

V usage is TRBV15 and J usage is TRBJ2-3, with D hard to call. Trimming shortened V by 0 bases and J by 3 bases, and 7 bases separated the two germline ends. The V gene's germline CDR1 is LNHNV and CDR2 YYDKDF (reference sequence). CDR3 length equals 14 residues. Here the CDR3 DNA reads TGTGCCACCAGCAGAGATCGTGATACAGATACGCAGTATTTT. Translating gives CATSRDRDTDTQYF.

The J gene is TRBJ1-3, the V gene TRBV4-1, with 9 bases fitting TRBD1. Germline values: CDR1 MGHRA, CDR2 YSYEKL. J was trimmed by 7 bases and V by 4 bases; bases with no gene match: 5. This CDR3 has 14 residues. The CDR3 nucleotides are TGCGCCAGCAGCCTACGACAGGGGGATAACACCATATATTTT. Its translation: CASSLRQGDNTIYF.

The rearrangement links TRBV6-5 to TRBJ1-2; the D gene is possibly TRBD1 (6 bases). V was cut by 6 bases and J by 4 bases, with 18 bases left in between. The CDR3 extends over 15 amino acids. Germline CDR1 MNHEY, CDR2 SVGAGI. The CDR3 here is CASSPPGGAGYGYTF. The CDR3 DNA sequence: TGTGCCAGCAGCCCCCCCGGGGGGGCCGGCTATGGCTACACCTTC.